This T cell receptor (beta chain) was documented in a study of CD8 T cells in Susac syndrome. This clonotype was seen only a few times. This CDR3 is built from 13 residues. Trimming cost V 10 bases and J 4 bases; bases outside gene matches: 9. Per the germline V gene, CDR1 is ENHRY and CDR2 is SYGVKD. Fulfillment of recently defined diagnostic criteria for definite or probable disease was shown by the patients with Susac syndrome. RNA amounts of about 0.5 to 1 ug underwent reverse transcription with random hexamers. TCRdb re-derived calls from the immunoSEQ multiplex PCR reads in MiXCR, one entry per CDR3 protein. The sample has 200,000 or so distinct CDR3 sequences, around 95% seen once.

Source material: CD8+ T cells from PBMCs. This sequence joins TRBV10-3 and TRBJ2-7; TRBD2 aligns across 8 bases. The clonotype was recovered from a human donor with Susac syndrome. CDR3 DNA: TGTGCCACGGGAGGGCAGGGCATGTACGAGCAGTACTTC. Protein product: CATGGQGMYEQYF.